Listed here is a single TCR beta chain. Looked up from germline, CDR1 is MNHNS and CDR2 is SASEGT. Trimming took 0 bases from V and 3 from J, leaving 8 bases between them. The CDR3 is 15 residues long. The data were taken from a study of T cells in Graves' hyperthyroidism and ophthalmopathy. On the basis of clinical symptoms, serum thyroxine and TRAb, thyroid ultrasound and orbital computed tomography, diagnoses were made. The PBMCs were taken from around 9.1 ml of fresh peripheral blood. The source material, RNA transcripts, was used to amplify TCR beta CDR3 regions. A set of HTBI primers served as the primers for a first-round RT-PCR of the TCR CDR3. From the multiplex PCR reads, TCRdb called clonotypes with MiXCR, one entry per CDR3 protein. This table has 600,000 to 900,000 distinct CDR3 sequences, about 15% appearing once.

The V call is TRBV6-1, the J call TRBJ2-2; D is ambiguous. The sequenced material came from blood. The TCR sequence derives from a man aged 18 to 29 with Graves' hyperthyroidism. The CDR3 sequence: CASSEASAHTGELFF. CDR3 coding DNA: TGTGCCAGCAGTGAAGCGTCAGCCCACACCGGGGAGCTGTTTTTT.